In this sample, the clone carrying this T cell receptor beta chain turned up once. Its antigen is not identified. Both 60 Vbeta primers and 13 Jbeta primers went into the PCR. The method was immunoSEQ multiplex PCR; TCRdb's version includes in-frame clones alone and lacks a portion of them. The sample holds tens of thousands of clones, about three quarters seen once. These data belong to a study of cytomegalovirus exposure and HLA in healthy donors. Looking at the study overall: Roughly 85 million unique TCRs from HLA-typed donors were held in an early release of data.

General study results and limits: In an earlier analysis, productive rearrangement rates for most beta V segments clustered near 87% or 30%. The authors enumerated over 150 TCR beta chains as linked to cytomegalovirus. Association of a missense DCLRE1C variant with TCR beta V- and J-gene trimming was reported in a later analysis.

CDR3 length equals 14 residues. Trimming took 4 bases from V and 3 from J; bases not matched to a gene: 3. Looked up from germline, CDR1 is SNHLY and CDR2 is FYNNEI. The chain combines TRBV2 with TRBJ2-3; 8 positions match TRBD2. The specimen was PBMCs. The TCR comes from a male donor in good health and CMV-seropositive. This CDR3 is CASSGTGGTDTQYF. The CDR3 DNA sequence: TGTGCCAGCAGTGGGACGGGGGGGACAGATACGCAGTATTTT.